A single sample is the source of the 32 T cell receptor beta chains below, sequenced in a study of identical twins. Each CDR3 protein is one row after TCRdb ran MiXCR on the 5' RACE reads. Among about 530,000 distinct CDR3 sequences listed, roughly 15% were seen once. A further study also used this sample, focusing on yellow fever vaccine responses in identical twins.

The sequenced sample consisted of CD4+ T cells sorted from blood. The receptor source for this set is a woman under 30 in good health.

This chain uses TRBV7-8 with TRBJ2-1; D perhaps matches TRBD1 (5 bases). CDR1 SGHVS and CDR2 FQNEAQ come from the germline V gene. This CDR3 has 12 residues. Trimming removed 1 base from V and 13 bases from J, with 11 bases in between. The CDR3 bases are TGTGCCAGCAGCTTAGTAGGGGAAGGCCAGTTCTTC. Encoded protein: CASSLVGEGQFF.

This clonotype showed up just a few times. The chain recombines TRBV11-1 with TRBJ2-2; TRBD2 agrees at 13 bases. The CDR3 covers 18 residues. Germline V gene sequence: CDR1 SGHAT, CDR2 FQDESV (reference sequence). V was clipped by 4 bases and J by 7 bases; unmatched bases: 12. The CDR3 is CASSSRGLAGLWNGELFF. The CDR3 DNA follows: TGTGCCAGCAGCTCACGGGGACTAGCGGGGTTGTGGAACGGGGAGCTGTTTTTT.

This clonotype was counted once. The V gene is TRBV18, the J gene TRBJ2-7; D possibly corresponds to TRBD2 (5 bases). Germline V gene sequence: CDR1 KGHSH, CDR2 LQKENI. This CDR3 is built from 13 residues. Deletions cut 3 bases from V and 6 bases from J, with 12 bases between. Written as DNA, the CDR3 is TGTGCCAGCTCACCGCCAGGAGGAGGCGAGCAGTACGTC. Its protein is CASSPPGGGEQYV.

The J gene is TRBJ1-2, the V gene TRBV20-1, with a tentative D call TRBD1 (5 bases). Germline values: CDR1 DFQATT, CDR2 SNEGSKA (reference sequence). The CDR3 loop spans 11 amino acids. V was shortened by 5 bases and J by 6 bases, with 10 bases between the two germline ends. The CDR3 here is CSAQGGDGYTF. In DNA form, the CDR3 reads TGCAGTGCTCAGGGTGGGGATGGCTACACCTTC.

In this sample, this clonotype turned up a few times. The V and J genes are TRBV20-1 and TRBJ2-1; 16 bases map to TRBD2. CDR1 DFQATT and CDR2 SNEGSKA come from the germline V gene (reference sequence). V lost 3 bases and J lost 1; bases outside the gene matches: 6. The CDR3 length is 18 residues. CDR3 nucleotides: TGCAGTGCTAGGGGACTAGCGGGGGGGCGGTCGTCCTACAATGAGCAGTTCTTC. Its translation is CSARGLAGGRSSYNEQFF.

This clonotype was seen a few times. The J gene is TRBJ2-2, the V gene TRBV10-3, with 9 bases lining up with TRBD2. V was pared by 11 bases and J by 6 bases, with 10 bases of the junction left unmatched. The CDR3 extends over 14 amino acids. From germline, CDR1 is ENHRY and CDR2 SYGVKD. The CDR3 reads CAGGRTSAAGELFF. In DNA form, the CDR3 reads TGTGCCGGGGGAAGGACTAGCGCGGCCGGGGAGCTGTTTTTT.

This clonotype appeared a few times. The V call is TRBV5-1, the J call TRBJ2-1, with 8 bases fitting TRBD2. The CDR3 has 16 residues. Trimming removed 2 bases from V and 8 bases from J; junction bases left unmatched: 12. Per germline, CDR1 SGHRS and CDR2 YFSETQ. The DNA for the CDR3 is TGCGCCAGCAGCTTCGGGCTAGCGGGCTCTAAGGATGAGCAGTTCTTC. Protein: CASSFGLAGSKDEQFF. The full variable domain, rest sourced from reference TRBV5-1 and TRBJ2-1, is KAGVTQTPRYLIKTRGQQVTLSCSPISGHRSVSWYQQTPGQGLQFLFEYFSETQRNKGNFPGRFSGRQFSNSRSEMNVSTLELGDSALYLCASSFGLAGSKDEQFFGPGTRLTVL.

This clonotype came up a few times. This chain links TRBV7-9 with TRBJ2-3; D gene ambiguous. Trimming took 1 base from V and 6 from J, leaving 8 bases between them. CDR1 is SEHNR, CDR2 FQNEAQ, per germline (reference sequence). This CDR3 region has 13 residues. The DNA for the CDR3 is TGTGCCAGCAGCTTAGTTCCGGCGGATACGCAGTATTTT. Translated: CASSLVPADTQYF.

This clonotype was seen at least ten times. This rearrangement joins TRBV4-1 to TRBJ2-7; D is unclear. This CDR3 region has 13 residues. Germline CDR1 is MGHRA and CDR2 is YSYEKL. Trimming took 2 bases from V and 1 from J, leaving 6 bases between them. CDR3 sequence: CASSQRASYEQYF. CDR3 nucleotide sequence: TGCGCCAGCAGCCAAAGGGCATCCTACGAGCAGTACTTC.

The chain has TRBV12-3 or TRBV12-4 and TRBJ1-6; D perhaps matches TRBD1 (5 bases). Trimming shortened V by 7 bases and J by 7 bases, and 8 bases separated the two germline ends. The CDR3 sequence is 12 residues long. The CDR3 protein is CASNQGNSPLHF. The DNA for the CDR3 is TGTGCCAGCAATCAGGGAAATTCACCCCTCCACTTT.

This clonotype was detected a few times. V usage is TRBV7-6 and J usage is TRBJ2-3, with 12 nucleotides matching TRBD2. Germline values: CDR1 SGHVS, CDR2 FNYEAQ. This CDR3 comprises 18 residues. The trim removed 5 bases at V and 0 bases at J, leaving 9 bases unmatched. CDR3 loop: CASSPRTSGMFSTDTQYF. The CDR3 bases are TGTGCCAGCAGCCCCCGGACTAGCGGGATGTTTAGCACAGATACGCAGTATTTT.

The chain carries TRBV3-1 and TRBJ2-2, with 7 bases lining up with TRBD1. Germline CDR1 is LGHDT and CDR2 is YNNKEL (reference sequence). V trimming: 8 bases; J trimming: 2 bases; junction bases outside the gene matches: 5. This CDR3 contains 14 residues. CDR3 in amino acids: CASGRQGNTGELFF. In DNA, the CDR3 is TGTGCCAGCGGGAGACAGGGAAACACCGGGGAGCTGTTTTTT.

The CDR3 DNA sequence: TGTGCCAGCAGCGGACAGACCAATGAAAAACTGTTTTTT. Translating gives CASSGQTNEKLFF. The chain recombines TRBV2 with TRBJ1-4; maybe TRBD1 (6 bases). The CDR3 sequence is 13 residues long. The germline V and J ends were trimmed by 6 bases and 5 bases, with 10 bases remaining between them. Germline V gene data show CDR1 as SNHLY and CDR2 as FYNNEI.

This clonotype turned up a few times. V and J are TRBV20-1 and TRBJ2-3; perhaps TRBD1 as D (6 bases). Germline loops: CDR1 DFQATT, CDR2 SNEGSKA (reference sequence). Trimming removed 2 bases at V and 4 bases at J, with 16 bases between. This CDR3 region has 15 residues. CDR3 loop: CSARSRGGGPDTQYF. DNA for the CDR3: TGCAGTGCTAGATCAAGGGGTGGGGGCCCAGATACGCAGTATTTT.

This rearrangement joins TRBV21-1 to TRBJ2-7; TRBD1 is the table's D call and was not checked against the DNA. TRBV21-1 is listed as a pseudogene. The CDR3 runs to 13 residues. The DNA for the CDR3 is TGTGCCAGCAGCAACAGGGTACACTACGAGCAGTACGTC. It encodes CASSNRVHYEQYV.

A few counts support this clonotype. The chain uses TRBV7-9 and TRBJ1-2, with 7 bases matching TRBD1. From germline, CDR1 is SEHNR and CDR2 FQNEAQ (reference sequence). The V and J ends lost 4 bases and 1 base, in that order; junction bases with no gene match: 6. This CDR3 contains 15 residues. The CDR3 coding sequence is TGTGCCAGCAGCTCGCGACAGGGCGATAACTATGGCTACACCTTC. Its translation: CASSSRQGDNYGYTF. The variable domain in full, with the rest retrieved from reference TRBV7-9 and TRBJ1-2, is DTGVSQNPRHKITKRGQNVTFRCDPISEHNRLYWYRQTLGQGPEFLTYFQNEAQLEKSRLLSDRFSAERPKGSFSTLEIQRTEQGDSAMYLCASSSRQGDNYGYTFGSGTRLTVV.

As DNA, the CDR3 is TGTGCCAGCAGCTTCGATTTGGGGGAAGGATACGAGCAGTACTTC. It is translated as CASSFDLGEGYEQYF. This chain links TRBV11-2 with TRBJ2-7; D could derive from TRBD1 or TRBD2 (5 bases each). CDR3 size: 15 residues. Germline CDR1 and CDR2: SGHAT and FQNNGV. V lost 3 bases, J lost 4 bases, and 16 bases lay in between.

CDR3 sequence reads: CATSRVTWGLLYQETQYF. CDR3 nucleotides: TGTGCCACCAGCAGAGTGACGTGGGGGCTCCTGTACCAAGAGACCCAGTACTTC. J is TRBJ2-5 and V is TRBV15; D is perhaps TRBD1 (6 bases). CDR1 and CDR2 from the germline V gene are LNHNV and YYDKDF (reference sequence). There are 18 residues in the CDR3. V lost 1 base and J lost 0, with 18 bases in between.

J is TRBJ2-1 and V is TRBV29-1; no definite D call. The CDR3 contains 11 residues. V was cut by 0 bases and J by 7 bases, with 4 bases left in between. CDR1 SQVTM and CDR2 ANQGSEA come from the germline V gene. CDR3 sequence (DNA): TGCAGCGTTGAAGACGGAAATGAGCAGTTCTTC. It is translated as CSVEDGNEQFF.

This clonotype came up a few times. This chain joins TRBV20-1 and TRBJ2-3; no definite D call. The CDR3 length is 14 residues. V lost 3 bases and J 2 bases, leaving 12 bases between the germline ends. Germline lookup yields CDR1 DFQATT and CDR2 SNEGSKA (reference sequence). The CDR3 reads CSASSGLNTDTQYF. The CDR3 nucleotides are TGCAGTGCTAGCTCCGGGCTAAACACAGATACGCAGTATTTT.

A few counts support this clonotype. This chain uses TRBV9 with TRBJ2-7; TRBD1 agrees at 10 bases. V was clipped by 4 bases and J by 5 bases; unmatched bases: 6. Germline V CDR1 and CDR2: SGDLS, YYNGEE. This CDR3 contains 14 residues. The DNA for the CDR3 is TGTGCCAGCAGCCCCTGGGACAGGGGCCACGAGCAGTACTTC. This codes for CASSPWDRGHEQYF.

The genes are TRBV4-1 and TRBJ2-1; 8 nucleotides align to TRBD2. The V and J ends lost 4 bases and 1 base, in that order; junction bases with no gene match: 9. The CDR3 sequence is 17 residues long. The germline V gene has CDR1 MGHRA and CDR2 YSYEKL. The CDR3 DNA sequence: TGCGCCAGCAGCCTTCTGTTAGCGGGATTTTCCTACAATGAGCAGTTCTTC. This gives the protein CASSLLLAGFSYNEQFF.

This clonotype was recorded a few times. The V and J genes are TRBV6-1 and TRBJ2-3; D tentatively reads TRBD1 or TRBD2 (5 bases each). Germline assignment: CDR1 MNHNS and CDR2 SASEGT. The CDR3 sequence is 15 residues long. Trimming took off 4 bases at V and 5 bases at J, with 16 bases between the two ends. CDR3 protein: CASSVFVRGEDTQYF. CDR3 coding DNA: TGTGCCAGCAGTGTTTTCGTGAGAGGGGAAGATACGCAGTATTTT.

This clonotype was seen only a few times. The V and J genes are TRBV28 and TRBJ2-7; D not certain. The germline V and J ends were trimmed by 3 bases and 6 bases, with 15 bases remaining between them. The CDR3 sequence is 14 residues long. Germline lookup yields CDR1 MDHEN and CDR2 SYDVKM. CDR3 amino acids: CASSFTLVAGEQYF. For the CDR3, the DNA is TGTGCCAGCAGTTTCACCTTAGTTGCCGGCGAGCAGTACTTC.

This clonotype was found a few times. The V gene is TRBV7-6, the J gene TRBJ1-6, with a tentative D call TRBD1 (5 bases). Per the germline V gene, CDR1 is SGHVS and CDR2 is FNYEAQ. Trimming took off 3 bases at V and 7 bases at J, with 16 bases between the two ends. This CDR3 has 16 residues. CDR3 DNA sequence: TGTGCCAGCAGCTTCGACACCGGGACGGGGAATTCACCCCTCCACTTT. Translation gives CASSFDTGTGNSPLHF.

The chain is built from TRBV4-1 and TRBJ2-2; 10 nucleotides match TRBD2. This CDR3 spans 15 amino acids. J gave up 5 bases and V 1 base, and 1 base lay outside the gene matches. Germline V lookup: CDR1 MGHRA, CDR2 YSYEKL. CDR3 nucleotides: TGCGCCAGCAGCCAAGTAGCGGGGGGAACCGGGGAGCTGTTTTTT. Protein sequence: CASSQVAGGTGELFF.

This chain joins TRBV5-1 and TRBJ2-3; 10 nucleotides match TRBD2. This CDR3 region has 17 residues. Germline V lookup: CDR1 SGHRS, CDR2 YFSETQ. The V segment lost 0 bases and the J segment 5 bases; nucleotides outside the gene matches: 9. This CDR3 reads CASSLDPSGRPGDTQYF. CDR3 in DNA: TGCGCCAGCAGCTTGGATCCTAGCGGGAGACCCGGAGATACGCAGTATTTT.

This clonotype was picked up many times. V and J are TRBV6-1 and TRBJ1-6; TRBD1 matches 11 bases. V was clipped by 4 bases and J by 7 bases; unmatched bases: 3. Per the germline V gene, CDR1 is MNHNS and CDR2 is SASEGT. This CDR3 contains 15 residues. As DNA, the CDR3 is TGTGCCAGCAGTGGGACAGGGGGCAACAATTCACCCCTCCACTTT. It yields the protein CASSGTGGNNSPLHF.

This clonotype turned up a few times. This rearrangement joins TRBV4-1 to TRBJ2-3; unclear D gene. The CDR3 consists of 16 residues. CDR1 and CDR2 from the germline V gene are MGHRA and YSYEKL. Trimming took 6 bases from V and 0 from J, leaving 16 bases between them. The CDR3 loop reads CASSLTPMTSTDTQYF. As DNA, the CDR3 is TGCGCCAGCAGTTTAACCCCAATGACGAGCACAGATACGCAGTATTTT.

This clonotype occurred a few times. J is TRBJ2-7 and V is TRBV5-1; D is unresolved. Trimming took off 0 bases at V and 7 bases at J, with 14 bases between the two ends. Germline V lookup: CDR1 SGHRS, CDR2 YFSETQ. This CDR3 has 14 amino acids. CDR3 sequence: CASSLETTRREQYF. CDR3 bases: TGCGCCAGCAGCTTGGAGACCACCCGAAGGGAGCAGTACTTC.

The V gene is TRBV19, the J gene TRBJ2-1; TRBD2 matches at 10 bases. The V gene's germline CDR1 is LNHDA and CDR2 SQIVND (reference sequence). Trimming cost V 6 bases and J 8 bases; bases outside gene matches: 7. The CDR3 runs 14 residues. The CDR3 reads CASRVAGGRDEQFF. CDR3 DNA sequence: TGTGCCAGTAGGGTAGCGGGAGGTCGCGATGAGCAGTTCTTC.

The rearrangement joins TRBV20-1 to TRBJ1-5, with TRBD1 matching over 8 bases. Germline CDR1 and CDR2: DFQATT and SNEGSKA (reference sequence). This CDR3 contains 14 residues. Trimming took 1 base from V and 10 from J; bases not matched to a gene: 9. CDR3 in DNA: TGCAGTGCTAGAGCTCCCGGACAGGGCAATCCCCAGCATTTT. It yields the protein CSARAPGQGNPQHF.